This is a list of T cell receptor beta chains from one sample in a study of blood T cell repertoires in COVID-19. TCRdb's table, derived via immunoSEQ multiplex PCR, lists solely in-frame clones and lacks some. The sample has around 80,000 clones, more than 65% seen once. The sample comprised peripheral blood. All receptors come from an elderly woman with active or convalescent COVID-19. Each CDR3 is given with its conserved first and last residue. The D gene is left open where the match is weak. The size of a clone is reported for some rows only, either as once, few or many, or as a class for expanded clones.

CASIPGAGNTIYF,TGTGCCAGCATTCCAGGTGCTGGAAACACCATATATTTT,-,TRBJ1-3,TRBV6-5,-
CASSEQGSYGYTF,TGTGCCAGCAGTGAACAGGGCAGCTATGGCTACACCTTC,-,TRBJ1-2,TRBV2,-
CASSVGSSQPETQYF,TGTGCCAGCAGCGTAGGTTCTAGCCAGCCGGAGACCCAGTACTTC,-,TRBJ2-5,TRBV9,-
CASSHLMTGAYNSPLHF,TGTGCCAGCAGCCATCTAATGACAGGGGCTTATAATTCACCCCTCCACTTT,TRBD1,TRBJ1-6,TRBV7-2,-
CASSFSGQGSTEAFF,TGTGCCAGCAGCTTTTCGGGACAGGGCTCCACTGAAGCTTTCTTT,TRBD1,TRBJ1-1,TRBV7-8,once
CASSLAGGAGNEQFF,TGTGCCAGCAGCTTGGCCGGGGGGGCCGGGAATGAGCAGTTCTTC,TRBD2,TRBJ2-1,TRBV7-3,-
CASSVASVTTDTQYF,TGTGCCAGCAGCGTAGCTAGCGTTACCACAGATACGCAGTATTTT,-,TRBJ2-3,TRBV9,-
CSVEAPDRSSYEQYF,TGCAGCGTTGAAGCCCCGGACAGAAGCTCCTACGAGCAGTACTTC,-,TRBJ2-7,TRBV29-1,-
CASSQSTGKGNYGYTF,TGTGCCAGCAGCCAGTCGACAGGGAAGGGCAACTATGGCTACACCTTC,TRBD1,TRBJ1-2,TRBV9,few
CATSRGGDSNTEAFF,TGTGCCACCTCTCGGGGAGGGGATTCGAACACTGAAGCTTTCTTT,-,TRBJ1-1,TRBV10-3,few
CASSQDRNTEAFF,TGCGCCAGCAGCCAAGATAGGAACACTGAAGCTTTCTTT,-,TRBJ1-1,TRBV4-3,-
CSVDVGLEQFF,TGCAGCGTTGATGTGGGGCTTGAGCAGTTCTTC,-,TRBJ2-1,TRBV29-1,-
CATTGRGATPLHF,TGTGCCACCACTGGCAGGGGGGCAACACCCCTCCACTTT,TRBD1,TRBJ1-6,TRBV15,-
CASSEVVVAGKLFF,TGTGCCAGCAGTGAAGTGGTTGTCGCGGGAAAACTGTTTTTT,-,TRBJ1-4,TRBV6-1,once
CASSLQGEDTGELFF,TGTGCCAGCAGCTTGCAGGGGGAGGACACCGGGGAGCTGTTTTTT,-,TRBJ2-2,TRBV5-4,many
CASSWGSASGPYNEQFF,TGCGCCAGCAGCTGGGGGAGCGCTAGCGGTCCCTACAATGAGCAGTTCTTC,TRBD2,TRBJ2-1,TRBV5-1,-
CASSLVRGGEQYF,TGTGCCAGCAGCTTAGTGAGGGGGGGCGAGCAGTACTTC,-,TRBJ2-7,TRBV11-3,-
CASSWRLAGAGLRELFF,TGTGCCAGCAGCTGGAGACTAGCGGGGGCTGGTTTACGGGAGCTGTTTTTT,TRBD2,TRBJ2-2,TRBV5-6,-
CASSWGGYEQYF,TGTGCCAGCAGCTGGGGGGGTTACGAGCAGTACTTC,TRBD2,TRBJ2-7,TRBV5-5,-
CASSRTSGGLRTQYF,TGTGCCAGTAGTAGGACTAGCGGGGGGTTACGGACCCAGTACTTC,TRBD2,TRBJ2-5,TRBV19,-
CASSYSTEPNTIYF,TGTGCCAGCAGTTACTCGACAGAGCCAAACACCATATATTTT,-,TRBJ1-3,TRBV6-2/TRBV6-3,-
CASFRDFTPYEQYF,TGTGCCAGCTTCAGGGACTTCACCCCCTACGAGCAGTACTTC,-,TRBJ2-7,TRBV2,-
CASSLRQAIATNEKLFF,TGTGCCAGCAGCCTACGACAGGCCATTGCAACTAATGAAAAACTGTTTTTT,-,TRBJ1-4,TRBV5-5,-
CASSSITTSTDTQYF,TGTGCCAGCAGTTCGATCACCACTAGCACAGATACGCAGTATTTT,-,TRBJ2-3,TRBV27,-
CASSTLAGGHNEQFF,TGTGCCAGCAGCACCCTAGCGGGGGGGCACAATGAGCAGTTCTTC,TRBD2,TRBJ2-1,TRBV5-6,-
CASTRDRDQHF,TGTGCCAGCACCCGGGACAGGGACCAGCATTTT,TRBD1,TRBJ1-5,TRBV7-4,-
CASSYSNWDTQYF,TGTGCCAGCAGTTACTCGAACTGGGATACGCAGTATTTT,-,TRBJ2-3,TRBV6-2/TRBV6-3,-
CASSYSVGVGEQFF,TGTGCCAGCAGTTACTCTGTCGGGGTGGGTGAGCAGTTCTTC,-,TRBJ2-1,TRBV6-5,-
CASSLETVYGYTF,TGTGCCAGCAGCTTGGAGACAGTTTATGGCTACACCTTC,-,TRBJ1-2,TRBV5-4,-
CASSSTGPETQYF,TGTGCCAGCAGTTCCACAGGGCCGGAGACCCAGTACTTC,-,TRBJ2-5,TRBV6-5,-
CASSLAGRAHSGNTIYF,TGTGCCAGCAGCCTCGCCGGGAGGGCCCACTCTGGAAACACCATATATTTT,-,TRBJ1-3,TRBV7-9,-
CASSFIADSPLHF,TGTGCCAGCAGCTTCATTGCGGATTCACCCCTCCACTTT,-,TRBJ1-6,TRBV5-4,-
CASSAGGGADTQYF,TGTGCCAGCAGCGCGGGGGGCGGCGCAGATACGCAGTATTTT,-,TRBJ2-3,TRBV9,-
CASSLSVSYEQYF,TGTGCCAGCTCACTTTCGGTCTCCTACGAGCAGTACTTC,-,TRBJ2-7,TRBV18,-
CASRLPLGLITDTQYF,TGTGCAAGTCGCTTACCCTTAGGACTAATTACAGATACGCAGTATTTT,-,TRBJ2-3,TRBV12-2,-
CASRPASGTNYGYTF,TGTGCCAGCCGCCCCGCGTCGGGTACTAACTATGGCTACACCTTC,-,TRBJ1-2,TRBV7-2,-
CASRRDSYNEQFF,TGTGCCAGCCGTAGGGACAGCTACAATGAGCAGTTCTTC,TRBD1,TRBJ2-1,TRBV6-5,-
CASNTLEGGNYEQYF,TGTGCCAGCAATACCTTAGAAGGGGGAAACTACGAGCAGTACTTC,-,TRBJ2-7,TRBV25-1,-
CASSVGRGYAEAFF,TGTGCCAGCAGCGTGGGCAGGGGTTACGCTGAAGCTTTCTTT,-,TRBJ1-1,TRBV9,-
CASSYAGTASNYGYTF,TGTGCCAGCAGTTACGCGGGGACGGCCTCTAACTATGGCTACACCTTC,-,TRBJ1-2,TRBV6-5,-
CASSHGSRDNYGYTF,TGTGCCAGCAGCCACGGGTCTCGGGATAACTATGGCTACACCTTC,-,TRBJ1-2,TRBV7-2,few
CASSPQLASGELFF,TGTGCCAGCAGCCCCCAGTTAGCCTCCGGGGAGCTGTTTTTT,-,TRBJ2-2,TRBV9,few
CASSQDQKRAYNEQFF,TGCGCCAGCAGCCAAGATCAAAAGCGGGCGTACAATGAGCAGTTCTTC,-,TRBJ2-1,TRBV4-3,-
CASSLAGLAVTDEQFF,TGTGCCAGCAGCTTAGCGGGACTAGCAGTAACTGATGAGCAGTTCTTC,TRBD2,TRBJ2-1,TRBV7-9,-
CASSPYNRGLFTEAFF,TGTGCCAGCAGCCCCTACAACAGGGGGCTGTTCACTGAAGCTTTCTTT,TRBD1,TRBJ1-1,TRBV9,few
CASSTDRGRGEKLFF,TGTGCCAGCAGTACCGACAGGGGGCGAGGGGAAAAACTGTTTTTT,TRBD1,TRBJ1-4,TRBV6-6,-
CASSLAGGGTGTEAFF,TGTGCCAGCAGCTTAGCGGGGGGAGGGACGGGCACTGAAGCTTTCTTT,-,TRBJ1-1,TRBV7-9,-
CASSSPAKNIQYF,TGTGCCAGCAGTTCTCCCGCCAAAAACATTCAGTACTTC,-,TRBJ2-4,TRBV28,-
CATSRERQGKEKLFF,TGTGCCACCAGCAGAGAGAGGCAGGGGAAAGAAAAACTGTTTTTT,-,TRBJ1-4,TRBV15,few